This T cell receptor (beta chain) was identified during a study of cytomegalovirus exposure and HLA in healthy donors. Overall study context: The study's early data release held about 80 million unique TCRs from HLA-typed donors. Across roughly 400 genotyped donors, about 81% landed in the Caucasian-associated ancestry cluster. Study-wide results and caveats: The authors later found TCR association rates varying by HLA locus, with DRB1 most and HLA-C fewest.

This clone was picked up a small number of times. The antigen is undetermined. The length of the CDR3 is 15 residues. J was trimmed by 7 bases and V by 1 base; bases with no gene match: 4. Per the germline V gene, CDR1 is SNHLY and CDR2 is FYNNEI. In the PCR, 60 Vbeta and 13 Jbeta primers were used. This table comes from immunoSEQ multiplex PCR, and its TCRdb copy is limited to in-frame clones, with some not included. The sample contains 95,000 to 110,000 clones, about three quarters of which appear only once. These donors, healthy bone marrow donors, were studied. The clonotype comes from a woman aged 18-29 years in good health and CMV-seropositive. V gene TRBV2 combines with J gene TRBJ1-5; 10 bases are shared with TRBD1. Sequenced: PBMCs. The CDR3 region is CASSEEGQGHQPQHF. The CDR3 region has the DNA TGTGCCAGCAGTGAAGAGGGACAGGGGCACCAGCCCCAGCATTTT.